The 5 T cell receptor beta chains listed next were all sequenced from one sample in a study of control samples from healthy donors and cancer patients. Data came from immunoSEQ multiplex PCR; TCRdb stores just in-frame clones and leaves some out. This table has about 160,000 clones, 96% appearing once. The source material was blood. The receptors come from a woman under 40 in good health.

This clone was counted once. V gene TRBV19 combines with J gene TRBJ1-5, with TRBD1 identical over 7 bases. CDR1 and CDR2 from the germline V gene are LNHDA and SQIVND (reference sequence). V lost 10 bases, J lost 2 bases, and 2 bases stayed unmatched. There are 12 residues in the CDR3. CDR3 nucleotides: TGTGCCACAGGACAGGGCAATCAGCCCCAGCATTTT. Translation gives CATGQGNQPQHF.

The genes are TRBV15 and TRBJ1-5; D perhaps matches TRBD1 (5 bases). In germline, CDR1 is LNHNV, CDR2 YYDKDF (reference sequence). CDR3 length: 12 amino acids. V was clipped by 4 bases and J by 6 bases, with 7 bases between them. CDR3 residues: CATSIGAQPQHF. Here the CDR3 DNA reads TGTGCCACCAGCATAGGGGCTCAGCCCCAGCATTTT. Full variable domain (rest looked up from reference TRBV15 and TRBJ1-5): DAMVIQNPRYQVTQFGKPVTLSCSQTLNHNVMYWYQQKSSQAPKLLFHYYDKDFNNEADTPDNFQSRRPNTSFCFLDIRSPGLGDTAMYLCATSIGAQPQHFGDGTRLSIL.

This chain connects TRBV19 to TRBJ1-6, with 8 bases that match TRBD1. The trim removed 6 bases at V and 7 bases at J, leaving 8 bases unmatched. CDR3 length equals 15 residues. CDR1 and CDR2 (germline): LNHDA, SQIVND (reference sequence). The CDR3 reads CASRPDRATNSPLHF. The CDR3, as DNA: TGTGCCAGTAGACCGGACAGGGCTACGAATTCACCCCTCCACTTT.

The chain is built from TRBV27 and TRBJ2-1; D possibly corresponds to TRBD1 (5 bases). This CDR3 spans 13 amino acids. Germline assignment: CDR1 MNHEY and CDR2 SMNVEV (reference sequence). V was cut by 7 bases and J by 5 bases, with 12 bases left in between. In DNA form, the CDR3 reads TGTGCCAGCACTTGGACAAAGCACAATGAGCAGTTCTTC. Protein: CASTWTKHNEQFF.

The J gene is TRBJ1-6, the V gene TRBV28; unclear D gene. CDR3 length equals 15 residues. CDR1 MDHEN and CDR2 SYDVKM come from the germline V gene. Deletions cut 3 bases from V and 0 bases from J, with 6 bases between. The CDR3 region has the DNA TGTGCCAGCAGTTTTAGGTACTCCTATAATTCACCCCTCCACTTT. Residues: CASSFRYSYNSPLHF.